This note documents a single TCR beta chain sequence. It lacks a known antigen. Base qualities are not at hand, and no much larger clone is one base apart. This sample was included in a study of control samples from healthy donors and cancer patients (TCRdb year 2020). The library was built by means of the immunoSEQ multiplex PCR assay. Here the immuneACCESS table is served through TCRdb, limited to in-frame sequences with V and J called. Missing clones are a known gap in these copies; in checked studies unresolved V genes cover under half, and the rest lacks a known reason. The table for this sample lists about 100,000 clones; about 85% of them were counted only once. Approximately 20% of the sample is taken by the ten largest. The CDR3 covers 10 residues, taking in both the cysteine and the phenylalanine. Here the CDR3 DNA is all that survives: 30 bases in frame from base 1. Looking up the germline V gene (reference sequence) yields CDR1 DFQATT and CDR2 SNEGSKA.

The chain employs TRBV20-1 and TRBJ1-2; TRBD1 is a weak D gene call, 5 bases matching. The specimen sequenced was blood. This sequence originates from a man aged 25 to 40 in good health. The CDR3 loop reads CGTRGGIGTF. The sequence in DNA is TGCGGAACCCGGGGGGGAATTGGCACCTTC.